This TCR beta chain was retrieved from a study of T cells after somatic rescue of genetic block. Clones were read by immunoSEQ multiplex PCR, and TCRdb kept only the in-frame ones, dropping some. The table records under 150,000 clones, about 89% of them present only once. V was pared by 0 bases and J by 4 bases, with 11 bases between. In germline, CDR1 is LGHNA, CDR2 YNFKEQ. This CDR3 is built from 15 residues. This chain joins TRBV4-2 and TRBJ2-3; D is uncertain. Input material: peripheral blood mononuclear cells (PBMCs). This TCR was sampled from a woman between 18 and 29 years old. CDR3 sequence: CASSQDGVLADTQYF. CDR3 DNA: TGTGCCAGCAGCCAAGATGGGGTTTTGGCAGATACGCAGTATTTT.